Listed below are T cell receptor beta chains from one sample, sequenced in a study of radiation and T cells in renal cell carcinoma. Assay used: immunoSEQ multiplex PCR; TCRdb lists only in-frame clones, some missing. The table has 75,000 to 95,000 clones, around 85% seen once. Here the sequenced sample was blood, taken from a patient whose treatment included radiotherapy and nephrectomy. Receptors were obtained from a man in his fifties or sixties with renal cell carcinoma. Both conserved end residues are part of each CDR3. Fields, in order: V gene, J gene, CDR3 length, CDR3 protein.

V gene: TRBV7-3
J gene: TRBJ2-1
CDR3 length: 19
CDR3 protein: CASSGQGAGGLHTYNEQFF

V gene: TRBV5-6
J gene: TRBJ1-5
CDR3 length: 13
CDR3 protein: CASSPGGDQPQHF

V gene: TRBV29-1
J gene: TRBJ2-5
CDR3 length: 14
CDR3 protein: CSVRKASLQETQYF

V gene: TRBV2
J gene: TRBJ1-2
CDR3 length: 12
CDR3 protein: CASEGRGYGYTF

V gene: TRBV27
J gene: TRBJ1-1
CDR3 length: 14
CDR3 protein: CASRLGGVNTEAFF

V gene: TRBV7-3
J gene: TRBJ1-5
CDR3 length: 15
CDR3 protein: CASSPAGGAGQPQHF

V gene: TRBV29-1
J gene: TRBJ1-1
CDR3 length: 13
CDR3 protein: CSVERSRATEAFF

V gene: TRBV14
J gene: TRBJ2-5
CDR3 length: 14
CDR3 protein: CASSQERGGETQYF

V gene: TRBV27
J gene: TRBJ1-1
CDR3 length: 14
CDR3 protein: CASSLNQGNTEAFF

V gene: TRBV9
J gene: TRBJ2-5
CDR3 length: 18
CDR3 protein: CASSIGTSGGHRRETQYF

V gene: TRBV25-1
J gene: TRBJ1-1
CDR3 length: 14
CDR3 protein: CASSAFNRDTEAFF

V gene: TRBV5-4
J gene: TRBJ1-6
CDR3 length: 15
CDR3 protein: CASSLDRSYNSPLHF

V gene: TRBV5-1
J gene: TRBJ2-1
CDR3 length: 15
CDR3 protein: CASSPGQGAYNEQFF

V gene: TRBV6-5
J gene: TRBJ2-5
CDR3 length: 15
CDR3 protein: CASSYSLGQGIAQYF

V gene: TRBV14
J gene: TRBJ2-7
CDR3 length: 14
CDR3 protein: CASSQDMRDYEQYF

V gene: TRBV4-1
J gene: TRBJ2-4
CDR3 length: 14
CDR3 protein: CASSHPPERNIQYF

V gene: TRBV11-3
J gene: TRBJ2-3
CDR3 length: 17
CDR3 protein: CASSLDLAGESTDTQYF

V gene: TRBV5-5
J gene: TRBJ1-3
CDR3 length: 16
CDR3 protein: CASSLWESHSGNTIYF

V gene: TRBV7-8
J gene: TRBJ2-1
CDR3 length: 16
CDR3 protein: CASSLQIASGRNEQFF

V gene: TRBV7-2
J gene: TRBJ1-1
CDR3 length: 12
CDR3 protein: CASSLARREAFF

V gene: TRBV19
J gene: TRBJ2-7
CDR3 length: 15
CDR3 protein: CASSIDPSSSYEQYF

V gene: TRBV2
J gene: TRBJ1-3
CDR3 length: 14
CDR3 protein: CASRPDRDGNTIYF

V gene: TRBV27
J gene: TRBJ2-3
CDR3 length: 14
CDR3 protein: CASRERTTTDTQYF

V gene: TRBV27
J gene: TRBJ2-1
CDR3 length: 13
CDR3 protein: CAIASGQINEQFF

V gene: TRBV6-5
J gene: TRBJ2-1
CDR3 length: 16
CDR3 protein: CASSYSGTGVYNEQFF

V gene: TRBV29-1
J gene: TRBJ2-6
CDR3 length: 16
CDR3 protein: CSVFLASFSGANVLTF

V gene: TRBV7-9
J gene: TRBJ1-3
CDR3 length: 14
CDR3 protein: CASSLTQGANTIYF

V gene: TRBV29-1
J gene: TRBJ1-2
CDR3 length: 13
CDR3 protein: CSVGEGMRGGYTF

V gene: TRBV5-1
J gene: TRBJ1-5
CDR3 length: 14
CDR3 protein: CASSPGSGGQPQHF

V gene: TRBV27
J gene: TRBJ1-5
CDR3 length: 16
CDR3 protein: CASSSSTGGYNQPQHF

V gene: TRBV7-2
J gene: TRBJ2-3
CDR3 length: 14
CDR3 protein: CASSLATGADTQYF

V gene: TRBV5-5
J gene: TRBJ2-3
CDR3 length: 13
CDR3 protein: CATREYGTDTQYF

V gene: TRBV19
J gene: TRBJ1-5
CDR3 length: 14
CDR3 protein: CASTGQGGNQPQHF

V gene: TRBV28
J gene: TRBJ1-1
CDR3 length: 14
CDR3 protein: CASSLAEVGTEAFF

V gene: TRBV4-1
J gene: TRBJ2-1
CDR3 length: 17
CDR3 protein: CASSQGASGDRYNEQFF

V gene: TRBV2
J gene: TRBJ1-1
CDR3 length: 14
CDR3 protein: CASSADRAVTEAFF

V gene: TRBV28
J gene: TRBJ1-5
CDR3 length: 17
CDR3 protein: CASSSPGGVGTYQPQHF

V gene: TRBV9
J gene: TRBJ1-2
CDR3 length: 15
CDR3 protein: CASSVGGDLNYGYTF

V gene: TRBV7-9
J gene: TRBJ1-5
CDR3 length: 16
CDR3 protein: CASSLEAGGVEQPQHF

V gene: TRBV5-1
J gene: TRBJ2-7
CDR3 length: 12
CDR3 protein: CASSLDPRVLYF

V gene: TRBV29-1
J gene: TRBJ1-2
CDR3 length: 13
CDR3 protein: CSVGQGMDYGYTF

V gene: TRBV6-6
J gene: TRBJ1-4
CDR3 length: 14
CDR3 protein: CAAEGGGAWEKLFF

V gene: TRBV7-9
J gene: TRBJ2-3
CDR3 length: 14
CDR3 protein: CASSLGGGADTQYF

V gene: TRBV5-1
J gene: TRBJ2-5
CDR3 length: 14
CDR3 protein: CASSLIASEETQYF

V gene: TRBV29-1
J gene: TRBJ1-2
CDR3 length: 13
CDR3 protein: CSDRDTTNYGYTF

V gene: TRBV6-1
J gene: TRBJ2-1
CDR3 length: 15
CDR3 protein: CASSDQAGPYNEQFF

V gene: TRBV9
J gene: TRBJ2-5
CDR3 length: 16
CDR3 protein: CASSPRGNFAKETQYF

V gene: TRBV5-6
J gene: TRBJ2-5
CDR3 length: 15
CDR3 protein: CASSRWTEYQETQYF

V gene: TRBV6-5
J gene: TRBJ1-1
CDR3 length: 16
CDR3 protein: CASSYSANLANTEAFF

V gene: TRBV28
J gene: TRBJ2-1
CDR3 length: 18
CDR3 protein: CASSAGLAAPFVYNEQFF

V gene: TRBV28
J gene: TRBJ1-5
CDR3 length: 17
CDR3 protein: CASSSLPGGESNQPQHF

V gene: TRBV19
J gene: TRBJ2-3
CDR3 length: 13
CDR3 protein: CATSWGTTDTQYF

V gene: TRBV15
J gene: TRBJ1-2
CDR3 length: 16
CDR3 protein: CATSRDLAVANYGYTF

V gene: TRBV9
J gene: TRBJ1-2
CDR3 length: 14
CDR3 protein: CASSVDGQGSGYTF

V gene: TRBV5-1
J gene: TRBJ2-5
CDR3 length: 16
CDR3 protein: CASSLAGLPFQETQYF

V gene: TRBV15
J gene: TRBJ2-7
CDR3 length: 18
CDR3 protein: CATSSPGQGALSSYEQYF

V gene: TRBV30
J gene: TRBJ1-3
CDR3 length: 13
CDR3 protein: CAWATASGNTIYF

V gene: TRBV9
J gene: TRBJ2-2
CDR3 length: 16
CDR3 protein: CASSVLGDSSTGELFF

V gene: TRBV5-4
J gene: TRBJ1-1
CDR3 length: 13
CDR3 protein: CASSLRRRSEAFF